The entry below describes one T cell receptor beta chain. Its recognized antigen is unknown. No base-level quality is on record; no much larger clone is a single base apart. Genomic DNA served as template for TCR beta VDJ combination and CDR3 sequence profiling. An Illumina HiSeq 2000 was used for TCR repertoire sequencing. The published analysis was carried out like this. Repertoire assessment relied on Simpson's diversity index, CDR3 size and DJ length profiles, and TRBV/TRBJ rearrangement plots. Whichever DNA sequence was most abundant in the deep sequencing data was defined as the immunodominant clone. CDR3 amino acid sequences were checked for sharing across subjects and were also compared against the VDJdb database and published repertoires. Through fastp at Q25 and MiXCR, TCRdb rebuilt clones from the public reads, retaining in-frame beta chains. Duplicate CDR3 protein sequences are folded into a single record with the most common DNA and genes. TCRdb's processing, not the authors' own work, is the source of the V and J calls. In this sample the table shows around 170,000 distinct CDR3 sequences, around 45% of which occur a single time. The top ten constitute approximately 3% of the sample.

The germline V gene (reference sequence) provides CDR1 LNHDA and CDR2 SQIVND. From its cysteine to its phenylalanine, the CDR3 spans 13 amino acids. Only the CDR3 DNA is retained, 39 bases long and in frame from the first base. Trimming takes 6 bases from V and 1 base from J, and the germline ends sit 7 bases apart. These data are taken from a study of CD8+CD57+ T cells in acquired aplastic anemia (dated by TCRdb to 2017 to 2018). As for the study more broadly: Extracted DNA from sorted CD4+ and CD8+ cells averaged approximately 3 ug, ranging from roughly 0.2 to 30 ug. An average of approximately 10 million reads for CD4+ cells and 11 million to 12 million reads for CD8+ cells was obtained from healthy donor samples.

Results and caveats for the whole study, not just this receptor: Patients and healthy controls showed no significant difference in CD8+ Simpson's diversity (P=0.060). Although roughly 29 CD8+ CDR3 sequences were shared by patients and controls, these sequences appeared highly expressed in patients and within the immunodominant clones of patients.

In this study, sorted CD4+ and CD8+ T cells from the blood of healthy subjects and of severe aplastic anemia patients had their TCR repertoires deep-sequenced. Ficoll-Paque density gradient centrifugation was used to isolate peripheral blood mononuclear cells. Before DNA extraction, CD4+ and CD8+ T cells were sorted by FACS or by magnetic beads. Sequencing used sorted CD4+, CD8+, or CD8+CD57+ T cells (not recorded which) from PBMCs. The source is a human donor in good health. Rearrangement joined TRBV19 to TRBJ2-1, and possibly TRBD2, on 5 matching bases. DNA sequence: TGTGCCAGTAGACTAGGTTCCTACAATGAGCAGTTCTTC. This gives the protein CASRLGSYNEQFF.